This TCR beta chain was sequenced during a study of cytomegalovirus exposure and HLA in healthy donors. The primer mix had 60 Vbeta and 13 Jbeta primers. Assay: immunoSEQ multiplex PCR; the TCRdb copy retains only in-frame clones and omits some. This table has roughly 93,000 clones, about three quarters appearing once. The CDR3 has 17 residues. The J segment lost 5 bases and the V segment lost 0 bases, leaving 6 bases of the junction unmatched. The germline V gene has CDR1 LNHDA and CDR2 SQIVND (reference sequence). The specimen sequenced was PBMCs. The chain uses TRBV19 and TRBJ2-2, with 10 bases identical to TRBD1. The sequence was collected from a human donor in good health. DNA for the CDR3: TGTGCCAGTAGTATAGATTCCGGGACAGGGGCGACCGGGGAGCTGTTTTTT. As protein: CASSIDSGTGATGELFF.